The sequence of this T cell receptor (beta chain) was determined in a study of shared clonotypes between healthy human individuals. General study results and limits: It was anticipated that sequencing depth would influence how many clonotypes donors shared.

Remarks on this clone: Its antigen is unknown.

Clones were sequenced by immunoSEQ multiplex PCR, and TCRdb holds only the in-frame ones, with some missing. The table shows about 100,000 clones, with about 66% occurring only once. Combining CD45RO+ cells with CCR7-negative CD45RA+ TemRA cells gave CD8 memory. CDR1 is SGHNT, CDR2 YENEEA, per germline. Trimming cost V 4 bases and J 7 bases, with 14 bases left between them. The CDR3 length is 13 residues. The origin of this receptor is a woman aged 25 to 45 in good health. The V gene is TRBV11-3, the J gene TRBJ2-7, with D possibly being TRBD1 or TRBD2 (5 bases each). Sequenced sample: memory CD8+ T cells sorted from blood. Subset in this sample: CD45RO+ cells pooled with CCR7-negative TemRA cells. The CDR3 DNA sequence: TGTGCCAGCAGCTCTTATTCGGGGACGGAGCAGTACTTC. It yields the protein CASSSYSGTEQYF.